This T cell receptor (beta chain) was observed in a study of blood T cell repertoires in COVID-19. With 5 bases removed from V and 4 bases from J, the gap between germline ends came to 16 bases. Germline-derived CDR1 and CDR2 are SGHTA and FQGTGA. CDR3 length: 15 amino acids. Original processing methods: Researchers report that nucleated cell counts were estimated from reference gene primer amplification. Clones were sequenced by immunoSEQ multiplex PCR, and TCRdb holds only the in-frame ones, with some missing. The D gene and trimming were derived from the DNA, and the V and J assignments and clone size from that table. The sample shows 350,000 to 450,000 clones, about 85% of them seen only once.

The chain couples TRBV7-3 to TRBJ2-3; D remains ambiguous. This clonotype originated in a woman aged 18-29 years with acute or convalescent COVID-19. Sequencing was performed on peripheral blood. CDR3 DNA: TGTGCCAGCAGCCCAATGGCCACCCTGGCAGATACGCAGTATTTT. Translation gives CASSPMATLADTQYF.